Shown below are 29 T cell receptor beta chains from a single sample sequenced in a study of graft-versus-host responses after intestinal transplantation. Sequencing used immunoSEQ multiplex PCR; TCRdb keeps in-frame clones, though not all of them. The sample carries around 77,000 clones, roughly 94% recorded once. Which antigens these TCRs recognize remains unknown. The specimen was unstimulated CD8+ T cells sorted from spleen or lymph node cells, collected before intestinal transplant. Receptors were obtained from a human donor who received an intestinal transplant.

This rearrangement joins TRBV19 to TRBJ2-5, with 7 positions matching TRBD2. Germline assignment: CDR1 LNHDA and CDR2 SQIVND (reference sequence). Trimming took 6 bases from V and 4 from J; bases not matched to a gene: 8. The CDR3 covers 14 residues. The CDR3 reads CASSLTSPPETQYF. The CDR3 nucleotides read TGTGCCAGTAGCCTGACTAGCCCGCCAGAGACCCAGTACTTC.

The chain links TRBV29-1 to TRBJ2-1; perhaps TRBD2 as D (6 bases). Germline values: CDR1 SQVTM, CDR2 ANQGSEA. Deletions cut 6 bases from V and 8 bases from J, with 8 bases between. This CDR3 region has 10 residues. The CDR3: CSVGGDEQFF. The CDR3 DNA is TGCAGCGTCGGAGGGGATGAGCAGTTCTTC.

The chain links TRBV6-9 to TRBJ2-7, with D perhaps TRBD1 or TRBD2 (5 bases each). Looked up from germline, CDR1 is MNHGY and CDR2 is SVAAGI. The CDR3 extends over 15 amino acids. V gave up 5 bases and J gave up 1 base, with 15 bases separating them. Written as DNA, the CDR3 is TGTGCCAGCAGTGCCCTCCGGGACGGTTCCTACGAGCAGTACTTC. The encoded protein is CASSALRDGSYEQYF.

The genes are TRBV19 and TRBJ2-3, with D possibly TRBD2 on 7 matching bases. The CDR3 is 16 amino acids. Trimming stripped 5 bases from V and 4 bases from J, with 19 bases between. Germline CDR1 and CDR2: LNHDA and SQIVND (reference sequence). The DNA for the CDR3 is TGTGCCAGTAGTGTAGGGGGGGAGAAGTACGCAGATACGCAGTATTTT. It specifies CASSVGGEKYADTQYF.

This sequence joins TRBV6-1 and TRBJ1-5; no clear D gene. This CDR3 has 12 amino acids. CDR1 MNHNS and CDR2 SASEGT come from the germline V gene. Trimming cost V 6 bases and J 7 bases, with 10 bases left between them. CDR3 residues: CASRVMGQPQHF. The CDR3 DNA follows: TGTGCCAGCAGGGTCATGGGGCAGCCCCAGCATTTT.

This clone occurred once. The J gene is TRBJ2-7, the V gene TRBV10-1; 10 positions agree with TRBD2. In germline, CDR1 is WNHNN, CDR2 SYGVQD (reference sequence). The J segment lost 5 bases and the V segment lost 3 bases, leaving 4 bases of the junction unmatched. The CDR3 covers 14 residues. The CDR3 DNA reads as TGCGCCAGCAGTGAAGGTAGCGGGAGGAACGAGCAGTACTTC. Its translation is CASSEGSGRNEQYF.

This clone was observed once. CDR3 region: CASGEGQAYEQYF. The CDR3 coding sequence is TGTGCCAGCGGTGAGGGACAGGCCTACGAGCAGTACTTC. V is TRBV5-6 and J is TRBJ2-7, with 8 bases lining up with TRBD1. The germline gives CDR1 SGHDT, CDR2 YYEEEE. CDR3 length equals 13 residues. The junction had 5 bases not matched to a gene; V was cut back by 7 bases and J by 2 bases.

The chain combines TRBV28 with TRBJ1-5, with 9 bases aligning to TRBD1. This CDR3 is built from 15 residues. Germline CDR1 is MDHEN and CDR2 is SYDVKM. V trimming: 2 bases; J trimming: 7 bases; junction bases outside the gene matches: 6. The CDR3 DNA follows: TGTGCCAGCAGTTTAACAGGACAGGGGAGACAGCCCCAGCATTTT. Protein product: CASSLTGQGRQPQHF.

In this sample, this clone turned up once. V usage is TRBV6-5 and J usage is TRBJ2-6, with TRBD1 as a possible D gene (5 bases). V lost 2 bases and J 9 bases, leaving 8 bases between the germline ends. The CDR3 length is 13 residues. Germline CDR1 and CDR2: MNHEY and SVGAGI. CDR3 in DNA: TGTGCCAGCAGTTACATCAGGGACAACGTCCTGACTTTC. It is translated as CASSYIRDNVLTF.

The CDR3, as DNA: TGTGCCAGTAGTATTGACGCGGGAGAGCCTTACGAGCAGTACTTC. This codes for CASSIDAGEPYEQYF. J is TRBJ2-7 and V is TRBV19, with 7 positions matching TRBD2. With V trimmed by 3 bases and J by 4 bases, 9 bases remained unmatched. In germline, CDR1 is LNHDA, CDR2 SQIVND (reference sequence). There are 15 residues in the CDR3.

The chain recombines TRBV29-1 with TRBJ2-1, with D possibly matching TRBD1 (6 bases). The germline V and J ends were trimmed by 6 bases and 0 bases, with 15 bases remaining between them. Per germline, CDR1 SQVTM and CDR2 ANQGSEA. The length of the CDR3 is 15 residues. CDR3 nucleotide sequence: TGCAGCGTCCCGGGACACCCGAGCTCCTACAATGAGCAGTTCTTC. Protein product: CSVPGHPSSYNEQFF.

The CDR3 DNA is TGTGCCAGCAAGATCCGGGACAGGGATTACGGCCCTTACGAGCAGTACTTC. Translation gives CASKIRDRDYGPYEQYF. This sequence joins TRBV27 and TRBJ2-7; 9 nucleotides match TRBD1. The CDR3 sequence is 17 residues long. Germline trimming cut 7 bases from V and 4 bases from J; bases unmatched to any gene: 17. Germline loops: CDR1 MNHEY, CDR2 SMNVEV (reference sequence).

This chain uses TRBV4-1 with TRBJ1-1; unclear D gene. V was shortened by 3 bases and J by 0 bases, with 14 bases between the two germline ends. In germline, CDR1 is MGHRA, CDR2 YSYEKL. The CDR3 totals 16 residues. CDR3 region: CASSHLIWWVNTEAFF. CDR3 bases: TGCGCCAGCAGCCACCTGATCTGGTGGGTGAACACTGAAGCTTTCTTT.

The chain recombines TRBV7-9 with TRBJ2-7; 7 positions match TRBD1. This CDR3 has 16 amino acids. Germline V gene data show CDR1 as SEHNR and CDR2 as FQNEAQ (reference sequence). J was trimmed by 9 bases and V by 5 bases; bases with no gene match: 19. The CDR3 nucleotides are TGTGCCAGCAGCCCCCCCACCGGGACAGAGGGCCTTTGGCAGTACTTC. Its protein product is CASSPPTGTEGLWQYF. Complete variable domain (other parts from reference TRBV7-9 and TRBJ2-7): DTGVSQNPRHKITKRGQNVTFRCDPISEHNRLYWYRQTLGQGPEFLTYFQNEAQLEKSRLLSDRFSAERPKGSFSTLEIQRTEQGDSAMYLCASSPPTGTEGLWQYFGPGTRLTVT.

The chain links TRBV27 to TRBJ2-2; D remains unclear. The CDR3 extends over 12 amino acids. V lost 6 bases and J 3 bases, leaving 5 bases between the germline ends. The germline V gene has CDR1 MNHEY and CDR2 SMNVEV (reference sequence). The CDR3 loop reads CASRKYTGELFF. The CDR3 DNA reads as TGTGCCAGCAGAAAATACACCGGGGAGCTGTTTTTT.

This chain connects TRBV5-3 to TRBJ2-5; 12 bases are a match to TRBD2. The end of the DNA is better explained by TRBJ2-7, so the J call may be wrong. Being an ORF, TRBV5-3 has a function that is uncertain. The CDR3 has 16 amino acids. The CDR3 nucleotides read TGTGCCAGAAGCTTCACTAGCGGGAGGACCCGCCACGAGCAGTACTTC. This codes for CARSFTSGRTRHEQYF.

V gene TRBV4-2 combines with J gene TRBJ1-3, with D uncertain. This CDR3 is 13 amino acids long. Between the trimmed V and J ends, which lost 0 bases and 4 bases, there was a span of 4 bases. In germline, CDR1 is LGHNA, CDR2 YNFKEQ. In DNA, the CDR3 is TGTGCCAGCAGCCAAGAGTCGGGAAACACCATATATTTT. This sequence encodes CASSQESGNTIYF.

CDR3 residues: CSVERAGDEQYF. The CDR3 DNA reads as TGCAGCGTTGAACGAGCGGGAGACGAGCAGTACTTC. The chain recombines TRBV29-1 with TRBJ2-7, with TRBD2 matching 8 bases. The germline V gene has CDR1 SQVTM and CDR2 ANQGSEA. This CDR3 contains 12 residues. Trimming removed 2 bases from V and 5 bases from J; junction bases left unmatched: 2.

The chain has TRBV6-5 and TRBJ2-2; no reliable D call. Per the germline V gene, CDR1 is MNHEY and CDR2 is SVGAGI. V was trimmed by 0 bases and J by 4 bases, leaving 3 bases between them. The CDR3 is 13 amino acids. Here the CDR3 DNA reads TGTGCCAGCAGTTACTCGAGCACCGGGGAGCTGTTTTTT. Protein product: CASSYSSTGELFF.

This chain connects TRBV5-1 to TRBJ2-1; weak D call: TRBD1 (6 bases). The length of the CDR3 is 14 residues. Trimming removed 2 bases from V and 0 bases from J, with 6 bases in between. Looked up from germline, CDR1 is SGHRS and CDR2 is YFSETQ. The CDR3 sequence: CASSFRGSYNEQFF. The DNA for the CDR3 is TGCGCCAGCAGCTTCAGGGGCTCCTACAATGAGCAGTTCTTC.

The chain combines TRBV7-9 with TRBJ1-2; D gene ambiguous. Germline loops: CDR1 SEHNR, CDR2 FQNEAQ (reference sequence). Trimming took 1 base from V and 3 from J, leaving 15 bases between them. The CDR3 spans 16 residues. The CDR3 DNA follows: TGTGCCAGCAGCTTAGTAGGAGCAGAATCCTACTATGGCTACACCTTC. This translates into CASSLVGAESYYGYTF. Using reference TRBV7-9 and TRBJ1-2 for the parts outside the CDR3, the full variable domain is DTGVSQNPRHKITKRGQNVTFRCDPISEHNRLYWYRQTLGQGPEFLTYFQNEAQLEKSRLLSDRFSAERPKGSFSTLEIQRTEQGDSAMYLCASSLVGAESYYGYTFGSGTRLTVV.

The rearrangement links TRBV5-1 to TRBJ2-1; 7 bases align to TRBD1. V was pared by 2 bases and J by 4 bases, with 3 bases of the junction left unmatched. The CDR3 is 14 amino acids. CDR1 and CDR2 from the germline V gene are SGHRS and YFSETQ. In DNA form, the CDR3 reads TGCGCCAGCAGCTTAGGACAGGAGTACAATGAGCAGTTCTTC. Translating it yields CASSLGQEYNEQFF.

Here the CDR3 DNA reads TGTGCCAGCAGCTCCTCGGGGCCTAGCGCTAGGTACAATGAGCAGTTCTTC. This sequence encodes CASSSSGPSARYNEQFF. The chain recombines TRBV7-9 with TRBJ2-1, with D possibly being TRBD2 (6 bases). The CDR3 covers 17 residues. Trimming removed 4 bases from V and 4 bases from J, with 20 bases in between. Germline V gives CDR1 SEHNR, CDR2 FQNEAQ (reference sequence).

V usage is TRBV5-1 and J usage is TRBJ2-2; D possibly corresponds to TRBD1 (6 bases). Trimming cost V 0 bases and J 0 bases, with 15 bases left between them. From germline, CDR1 is SGHRS and CDR2 YFSETQ. The CDR3 runs 18 residues. The CDR3 nucleotides read TGCGCCAGCAGCTTGGGACCCTCCGGGACAACGAACACCGGGGAGCTGTTTTTT. Translated, it gives CASSLGPSGTTNTGELFF.

This sequence joins TRBV27 and TRBJ2-3; TRBD2 agrees at 10 bases. Germline CDR1 reads MNHEY; CDR2 reads SMNVEV (reference sequence). The CDR3 spans 15 residues. The junction had 6 bases not matched to a gene; V was cut back by 6 bases and J by 3 bases. CDR3 nucleotide sequence: TGTGCCAGCAGCCCTAGCGGGAGTTGGACAGATACGCAGTATTTT. It encodes CASSPSGSWTDTQYF.

This CDR3 reads CASSFGGANTEAFF. CDR3 in DNA: TGTGCCAGCAGCTTCGGCGGGGCTAACACTGAAGCTTTCTTT. The gene calls are TRBV7-6 and TRBJ1-1; D is perhaps TRBD1 (5 bases). This CDR3 spans 14 amino acids. Germline V gives CDR1 SGHVS, CDR2 FNYEAQ. V was cut by 3 bases and J by 2 bases, with 10 bases left in between.

The V and J genes are TRBV6-5 and TRBJ1-5; the match to TRBD1 covers 8 bases. The junction had 7 bases not matched to a gene; V was cut back by 5 bases and J by 4 bases. Germline assignment: CDR1 MNHEY and CDR2 SVGAGI. This CDR3 contains 15 residues. CDR3 region: CASSPGQGGNQPQHF. In DNA form, the CDR3 reads TGTGCCAGCAGTCCAGGACAGGGAGGGAATCAGCCCCAGCATTTT.

This chain joins TRBV28 and TRBJ2-1; D is uncertain. Germline V gives CDR1 MDHEN, CDR2 SYDVKM. Trimming stripped 4 bases from V and 3 bases from J, with 19 bases between. The CDR3 sequence is 17 residues long. Here the CDR3 reads CASSSRNLEKRYNEQFF. The CDR3 nucleotides are TGTGCCAGCAGTTCCCGAAACTTGGAGAAACGCTACAATGAGCAGTTCTTC.

J is TRBJ1-2 and V is TRBV5-1; D ambiguous. Germline V CDR1 and CDR2: SGHRS, YFSETQ. The CDR3 loop spans 14 amino acids. Trimming took 4 bases from V and 6 from J, leaving 16 bases between them. The CDR3: CASSPRGGMDGYTF. DNA of the CDR3: TGCGCCAGCAGCCCCCGAGGCGGGATGGATGGCTACACCTTC.